A single sample gave rise to the 19 T cell receptor beta chains below, sequenced in a study of blood T cell repertoires in COVID-19. TCRdb's copy holds only in-frame clones and misses some; the assay was immunoSEQ multiplex PCR. The repertoire holds some 300,000 clones, with 80% to 90% as singletons. Sequencing used peripheral blood. Source of these receptors: an older woman with COVID-19, enrolled during active disease.

The chain employs TRBV5-6 and TRBJ2-7; the D is unclear. Germline V gene data show CDR1 as SGHDT and CDR2 as YYEEEE. Trimming pared 3 bases from V and 0 bases from J, leaving 4 bases between. The CDR3 spans 12 residues. CDR3 loop: CASSSPSYEQYF. The CDR3 DNA is TGTGCCAGCAGCTCTCCCTCCTACGAGCAGTACTTC.

This clone has just one count. The chain links TRBV27 to TRBJ1-5, with a possible D match to TRBD1 (6 bases). V was shortened by 5 bases and J by 1 base, with 18 bases between the two germline ends. Germline values: CDR1 MNHEY, CDR2 SMNVEV (reference sequence). This CDR3 spans 17 amino acids. The CDR3 region has the DNA TGTGCCAGCAGTGGGGATGGGCAACAGGGAAGCAATCAGCCCCAGCATTTT. Encoded protein: CASSGDGQQGSNQPQHF.

The chain joins TRBV2 to TRBJ1-6; D not resolved. V gave up 5 bases and J gave up 8 bases, with 10 bases separating them. The CDR3 has 13 residues. Germline CDR1 SNHLY, CDR2 FYNNEI. CDR3 region: CASSFTPYSPLHF. The CDR3 bases are TGTGCCAGCAGTTTCACTCCTTATTCACCCCTCCACTTT.

CDR3 sequence reads: CASSALQGYNEQFF. The CDR3 region has the DNA TGTGCCAGCAGCGCGCTGCAGGGGTACAATGAGCAGTTCTTC. The chain is built from TRBV11-2 and TRBJ2-1, with D tentatively TRBD1 (6 bases). CDR3 length: 14 amino acids. V dropped 5 bases and J dropped 4 bases, with 12 bases sitting between them. CDR1 SGHAT and CDR2 FQNNGV come from the germline V gene.

This clone was observed a handful of times. The rearrangement uses TRBV19 and TRBJ2-1, with D perhaps TRBD1 (6 bases). Trimming removed 1 base at V and 6 bases at J, with 19 bases between. The CDR3 runs 17 residues. The germline gives CDR1 LNHDA, CDR2 SQIVND (reference sequence). The CDR3 DNA reads as TGTGCCAGTAGTATAGTTCCCGGACAAGGGGGAACCAATGAGCAGTTCTTC. Its translation: CASSIVPGQGGTNEQFF.

V is TRBV9 and J is TRBJ2-3; 9 nucleotides align to TRBD2. With V trimmed by 3 bases and J by 0 bases, 8 bases remained unmatched. The CDR3 is made up of 17 amino acids. Germline-derived CDR1 and CDR2 are SGDLS and YYNGEE. CDR3 residues: CASSAAGGAKSTDTQYF. DNA for the CDR3: TGTGCCAGCAGCGCGGCGGGGGGGGCGAAGAGCACAGATACGCAGTATTTT. Drawing the rest from reference TRBV9 and TRBJ2-3, the complete variable domain is DSGVTQTPKHLITATGQRVTLRCSPRSGDLSVYWYQQSLDQGLQFLIQYYNGEERAKGNILERFSAQQFPDLHSELNLSSLELGDSALYFCASSAAGGAKSTDTQYFGPGTRLTVL.

The chain is built from TRBV6-2 or TRBV6-3 and TRBJ2-5; 9 bases align to TRBD2. This CDR3 spans 17 amino acids. The germline V gene has CDR1 MNHEY and CDR2 SVGEGT. J lost 5 bases, V lost 6 bases, and 16 bases had no gene match. The CDR3 is CASSVKRTSEVWETQYF. CDR3 nucleotides: TGTGCCAGCAGCGTCAAAAGGACTAGCGAGGTTTGGGAGACCCAGTACTTC.

The V gene is TRBV14, the J gene TRBJ1-2, with no clear D. Germline values: CDR1 SGHDN, CDR2 FVKESK. The CDR3 length is 15 residues. Between the trimmed V and J ends, which lost 1 base and 2 bases, there was a span of 11 bases. CDR3 in amino acids: CASSQGGGLNYGYTF. For the CDR3, the DNA is TGTGCCAGCAGCCAAGGGGGAGGGCTCAACTATGGCTACACCTTC.

This chain connects TRBV19 to TRBJ2-3, with 8 bases lining up with TRBD1. V lost 3 bases and J lost 9; bases outside the gene matches: 5. Looked up from germline, CDR1 is LNHDA and CDR2 is SQIVND (reference sequence). The CDR3 is 13 residues long. CDR3 coding DNA: TGTGCCAGTAGTATCGTAGGGGACAGGACGCAGTATTTT. Translated: CASSIVGDRTQYF.

This clone was recorded a few times. The rearrangement uses TRBV10-3 and TRBJ2-3; 11 positions match TRBD2. CDR1 and CDR2 (germline): ENHRY, SYGVKD. The length of the CDR3 is 17 residues. The junction had 6 bases not matched to a gene; V was cut back by 2 bases and J by 2 bases. CDR3 sequence (DNA): TGTGCCATCAGTGAGCCGGGACTAGCGGACTTCACAGATACGCAGTATTTT. Protein: CAISEPGLADFTDTQYF.

This clone has just one count. This chain links TRBV28 with TRBJ1-1, with D possibly TRBD1 on 5 matching bases. Trimming stripped 2 bases from V and 6 bases from J, with 10 bases between. CDR3 length equals 13 residues. Germline V CDR1 and CDR2: MDHEN, SYDVKM. CDR3 residues: CASSLQGFAEAFF. The CDR3 nucleotides are TGTGCCAGCAGTTTACAGGGTTTCGCTGAAGCTTTCTTT. Looking up the rest from reference TRBV28 and TRBJ1-1 gives the full variable domain: DVKVTQSSRYLVKRTGEKVFLECVQDMDHENMFWYRQDPGLGLRLIYFSYDVKMKEKGDIPEGYSVSREKKERFSLILESASTNQTSMYLCASSLQGFAEAFFGQGTRLTVV.

Comment on this clone: At the DNA level, this CDR3 is encoded by other sequences in the same sample as well. The chain has TRBV2 and TRBJ1-2; TRBD1 agrees at 9 bases. The CDR3 is 13 residues long. Germline V CDR1 and CDR2: SNHLY, FYNNEI. Trimming took 8 bases from V and 4 from J; bases not matched to a gene: 5. In DNA, the CDR3 is TGTGCCAGCGGGGACAGGGTATCCTATGGCTACACCTTC. The encoded protein is CASGDRVSYGYTF.

The rearrangement links TRBV10-1 to TRBJ2-7; TRBD2 is a possible D gene (6 bases). CDR1 is WNHNN and CDR2 is SYGVQD in the germline V gene (reference sequence). The CDR3 extends over 12 amino acids. Trimming took 4 bases from V and 4 from J, leaving 8 bases between them. The CDR3 nucleotides read TGCGCCAGCAGTGGTGGGGGGTACGAGCAGTACTTC. Its translation is CASSGGGYEQYF.

The J gene is TRBJ2-1, the V gene TRBV7-2, with 15 nucleotides matching TRBD2. CDR1 and CDR2 from the germline V gene are SGHTA and FQGNSA. Trimming cost V 3 bases and J 7 bases; bases outside gene matches: 13. The CDR3 has 19 amino acids. CDR3: CASSFRGTSGGPVRNEQFF. The CDR3 nucleotides read TGTGCCAGCAGCTTCCGAGGGACTAGCGGGGGGCCGGTGAGAAATGAGCAGTTCTTC.

Worth noting for this clone: This CDR3 is also generated by other DNA sequences in the sample. V usage is TRBV29-1 and J usage is TRBJ2-7, with D possibly TRBD1 on 7 matching bases. There are 11 residues in the CDR3. Per the germline V gene, CDR1 is SQVTM and CDR2 is ANQGSEA. Deletions cut 6 bases from V and 7 bases from J, with 13 bases between. The CDR3 reads CSVDRAGEQYF. DNA for the CDR3: TGCAGCGTCGACAGGGCGGGGGAGCAGTACTTC.

The V gene is TRBV7-9, the J gene TRBJ1-2, with D perhaps TRBD1 (6 bases). The CDR3 has 15 amino acids. Trimming pared 7 bases from V and 4 bases from J, leaving 19 bases between. Germline V gene data show CDR1 as SEHNR and CDR2 as FQNEAQ (reference sequence). This chain's CDR3 is CASKPIVPGAYGYTF. CDR3 bases: TGTGCCAGCAAGCCAATAGTTCCAGGGGCCTATGGCTACACCTTC.

The V call is TRBV6-4, the J call TRBJ1-3, with D perhaps matching TRBD1 (5 bases). The germline V and J ends were trimmed by 7 bases and 7 bases, with 23 bases remaining between them. The length of the CDR3 is 16 residues. CDR1 and CDR2 from the germline V gene are MRHNA and SNTAGT. CDR3 bases: TGTGCCAGCAAGCCGGGGGGGGACCCCGCCTCGAACACCATATATTTT. It codes for CASKPGGDPASNTIYF.

The table lists this clone with a few counts. The chain couples TRBV28 to TRBJ2-2; D perhaps matches TRBD2 (6 bases). The germline CDR1 and CDR2 sequences are MDHEN and SYDVKM. CDR3 size: 15 residues. V was clipped by 2 bases and J by 5 bases, with 12 bases between them. The CDR3 reads CASSLPRAGTGELFF. CDR3 bases: TGTGCCAGCAGTTTACCCAGGGCGGGAACCGGGGAGCTGTTTTTT.

The CDR3 is CASSYSDRGRELFF. The CDR3, as DNA: TGTGCCAGCAGTTATTCGGACAGGGGAAGGGAGCTGTTTTTT. The rearrangement joins TRBV6-6 to TRBJ2-2; TRBD1 agrees at 9 bases. With 3 bases clipped from V and 9 bases from J, the junction kept 5 bases outside the gene matches. CDR3 length equals 14 residues. Germline CDR1 is MNHNY and CDR2 is SVGAGI (reference sequence).